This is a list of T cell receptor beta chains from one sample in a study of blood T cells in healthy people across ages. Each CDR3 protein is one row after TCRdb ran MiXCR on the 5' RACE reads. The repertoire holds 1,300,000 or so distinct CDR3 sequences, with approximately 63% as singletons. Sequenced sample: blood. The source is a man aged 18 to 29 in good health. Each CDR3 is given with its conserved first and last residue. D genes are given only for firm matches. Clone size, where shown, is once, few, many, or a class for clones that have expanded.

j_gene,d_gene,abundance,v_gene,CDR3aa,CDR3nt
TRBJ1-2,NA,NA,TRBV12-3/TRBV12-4,CASSSADGYTF,TGTGCCAGCAGTTCCGCCGATGGCTACACCTTC
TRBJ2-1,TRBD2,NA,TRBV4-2,CASSQYYGLAGYNEQFF,TGTGCCAGCAGCCAATATTATGGACTAGCGGGTTACAATGAGCAGTTCTTC
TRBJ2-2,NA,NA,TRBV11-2,CASSPGHFGGELFF,TGTGCCAGCAGCCCGGGACATTTCGGCGGGGAGCTGTTTTTT
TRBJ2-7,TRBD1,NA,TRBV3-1,CASSHKWTGNSYEQYF,TGTGCCAGCAGCCACAAATGGACAGGGAACTCCTACGAGCAGTACTTC
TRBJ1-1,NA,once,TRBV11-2,CASSLGAVDEREAFF,TGTGCCAGCAGCTTAGGGGCAGTAGACGAACGAGAAGCTTTCTTT
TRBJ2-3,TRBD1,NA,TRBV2,CASSNTGGRVQYF,TGTGCCAGCAGCAATACAGGGGGCCGGGTGCAGTATTTT
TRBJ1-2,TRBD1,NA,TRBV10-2,CASRPTGGNYGYTF,TGCGCCAGCAGACCTACAGGGGGAAACTATGGCTACACCTTC
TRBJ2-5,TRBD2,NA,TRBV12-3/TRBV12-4,CASSSTSGGAEETQYF,TGTGCCAGCAGCTCCACTAGCGGGGGGGCCGAGGAGACCCAGTACTTC
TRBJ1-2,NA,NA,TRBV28,CASSLQRGYGYTF,TGTGCCAGCAGCTTACAAAGGGGATATGGCTACACCTTC
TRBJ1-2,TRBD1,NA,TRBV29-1,CSVVDREQGYGYTF,TGCAGCGTTGTTGACAGGGAACAGGGCTATGGCTACACCTTC
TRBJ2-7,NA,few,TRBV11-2,CASYKVAYEQYF,TGTGCCAGCTACAAAGTGGCTTACGAGCAGTACTTC
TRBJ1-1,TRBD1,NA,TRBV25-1,CASIGQGNKNTEAFF,TGTGCCAGCATCGGACAGGGAAACAAGAACACTGAAGCTTTCTTT
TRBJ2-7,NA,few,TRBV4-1,CASSQGPPYEQYF,TGCGCCAGCAGCCAAGGCCCCCCTTACGAGCAGTACTTC
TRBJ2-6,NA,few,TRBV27,CASSLRGPGANVLTF,TGTGCCAGCAGTTTGCGGGGTCCTGGGGCCAACGTCCTGACTTTC
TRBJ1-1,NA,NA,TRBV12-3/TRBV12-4,CASSIRDTLLGTEAFF,TGTGCCAGCAGCATCCGGGACACACTCTTAGGCACTGAAGCTTTCTTT
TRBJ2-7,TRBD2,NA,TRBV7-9,CASSHIGGRAGEQYF,TGTGCCAGCAGCCACATTGGCGGGAGGGCCGGCGAGCAGTACTTC
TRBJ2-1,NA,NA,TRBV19,CASRRVGQRYNEQFF,TGTGCCAGTAGAAGGGTCGGACAGAGATACAATGAGCAGTTCTTC
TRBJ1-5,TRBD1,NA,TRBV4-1,CASSPPPGGVDQPQHF,TGCGCCAGCAGCCCTCCCCCAGGGGGGGTTGATCAGCCCCAGCATTTT
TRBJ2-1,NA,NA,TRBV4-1,CASSQLQRLEQFF,TGCGCCAGCAGCCAACTACAGAGGCTTGAGCAGTTCTTC
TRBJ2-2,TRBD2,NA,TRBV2,CASSSGTIVGELFF,TGTGCCAGCAGTTCCGGGACTATCGTCGGGGAGCTGTTTTTT
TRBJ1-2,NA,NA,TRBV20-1,CSARDPAVRGGYTF,TGCAGTGCTAGAGACCCCGCAGTGAGGGGTGGCTACACCTTC
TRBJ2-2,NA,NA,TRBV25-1,CASSAPLAGELFF,TGTGCCAGCAGTGCCCCGTTGGCCGGGGAGCTGTTTTTT
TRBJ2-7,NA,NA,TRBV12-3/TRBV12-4,CASSAPGRSYEQYF,TGTGCCAGCAGCGCTCCCGGACGGTCCTACGAGCAGTACTTC
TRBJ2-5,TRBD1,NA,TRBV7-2,CASSLSGTGSETQYF,TGTGCCAGCAGCCTTTCCGGGACAGGGTCAGAGACCCAGTACTTC
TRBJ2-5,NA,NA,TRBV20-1,CSARVIGTSETQYF,TGCAGTGCTAGGGTAATCGGGACTTCAGAGACCCAGTACTTC
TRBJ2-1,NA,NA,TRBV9,CASSVGLSYNEQFF,TGTGCCAGCAGCGTTGGGCTTTCCTACAATGAGCAGTTCTTC
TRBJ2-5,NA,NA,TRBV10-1,CASSESKGPVYEQYF,TGCGCCAGCAGTGAGTCGAAGGGCCCGGTATATGAGCAGTACTTC
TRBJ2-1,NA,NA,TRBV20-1,CSARDPYYNEQFF,TGCAGTGCTAGAGACCCATACTACAATGAGCAGTTCTTC
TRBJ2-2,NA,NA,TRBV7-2,CASSLAYSRAGGELFF,TGTGCCAGCAGCCTAGCCTACTCCCGGGCTGGAGGGGAGCTGTTTTTT
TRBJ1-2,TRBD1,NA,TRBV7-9,CASSRNPGQGGGYTF,TGTGCCAGCAGTCGAAACCCGGGACAGGGAGGCGGCTACACCTTC
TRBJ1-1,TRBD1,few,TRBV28,CASSSSGQGYTEAFF,TGTGCCAGCAGTTCCTCGGGACAGGGTTATACTGAAGCTTTCTTT
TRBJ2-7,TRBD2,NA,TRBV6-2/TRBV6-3,CASSYPESGLAPYEQYF,TGTGCCAGCAGTTACCCAGAGTCGGGACTAGCGCCCTACGAGCAGTACTTC
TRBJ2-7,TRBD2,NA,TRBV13,CASSAAGTRGNYEQYF,TGTGCCAGCAGCGCAGCCGGGACTAGAGGGAACTACGAGCAGTACTTC
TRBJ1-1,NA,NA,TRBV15,CATSRDRRGATEAFF,TGTGCCACCAGCAGAGATAGAAGAGGCGCCACTGAAGCTTTCTTT
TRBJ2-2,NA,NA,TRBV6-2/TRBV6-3,CATKNPGELFF,TGTGCCACTAAAAACCCCGGGGAGCTGTTTTTT
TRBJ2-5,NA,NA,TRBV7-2,CASSLNSERGTQYF,TGTGCCAGCAGCTTAAATAGTGAACGAGGGACCCAGTACTTC
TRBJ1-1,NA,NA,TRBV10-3,CAIKGQVLNTEAFF,TGTGCCATCAAGGGGCAGGTTCTGAACACTGAAGCTTTCTTT
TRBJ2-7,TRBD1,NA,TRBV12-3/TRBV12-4,CASSPGTVSTYEQYF,TGTGCCAGCAGTCCGGGGACAGTCTCGACCTACGAGCAGTACTTC
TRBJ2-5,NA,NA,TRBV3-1,CASSQEGGVQETQYF,TGTGCCAGCAGCCAAGAAGGAGGTGTTCAAGAGACCCAGTACTTC
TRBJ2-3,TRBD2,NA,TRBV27,CASSWTSGTSTDTQYF,TGTGCCAGCAGTTGGACTAGCGGGACTAGCACAGATACGCAGTATTTT
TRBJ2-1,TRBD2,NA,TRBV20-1,CSARAIAGGLNEQFF,TGCAGTGCTAGAGCTATAGCGGGGGGTCTCAATGAGCAGTTCTTC
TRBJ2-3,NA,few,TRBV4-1,CASSQDFDTQYF,TGCGCCAGCAGCCAAGATTTCGATACGCAGTATTTT
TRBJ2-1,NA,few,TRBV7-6,CASSTTLSDSHNEQFF,TGTGCCAGCAGCACCACCCTCTCGGACAGCCACAATGAGCAGTTCTTC
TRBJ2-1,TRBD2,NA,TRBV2,CASRDTIAGGPFF,TGTGCCAGCAGGGACACGATAGCGGGGGGGCCGTTCTTC
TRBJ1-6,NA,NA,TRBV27,CASSPWTENSPLHF,TGTGCCAGCAGTCCCTGGACGGAAAATTCACCCCTCCACTTT